These T cell receptor beta chains were read from a single sample in a study of CD8 T cells in ankylosing spondylitis. A single record per CDR3 protein comes from TCRdb applying MiXCR to the 5' RACE reads. Here the sample spans roughly 230,000 distinct CDR3 sequences, roughly 10% being singletons. The sequenced sample was blood, either unsorted or a sorted T cell fraction (not recorded which). The receptors come from a male donor with ankylosing spondylitis or in good health (not recorded which). CDR3s include the opening cysteine and the closing phenylalanine or tryptophan. The D gene is left open where the match is weak. Clone sizes are given selectively: once, few, many, or a class where the clone is expanded.

j_gene | abundance | len | v_gene | d_gene | CDR3aa | CDR3nt
TRBJ2-2 | many | 14 | TRBV12-3/TRBV12-4 | NA | CASRTDGNTGELFF | TGTGCCAGCAGGACAGACGGGAACACCGGGGAGCTGTTTTTT
TRBJ1-4 | many | 16 | TRBV5-1 | NA | CASSLGVQTGREKLFF | TGCGCCAGCAGCTTGGGAGTCCAGACAGGACGAGAAAAACTGTTTTTT
TRBJ1-1 | NA | 14 | TRBV18 | TRBD1 | CASSDRGMNTEAFF | TGTGCCAGCTCAGACAGGGGTATGAACACTGAAGCTTTCTTT
TRBJ2-7 | few | 14 | TRBV20-1 | NA | CSARRHTGSYEQYF | TGCAGTGCTAGGCGTCACACAGGGAGCTACGAGCAGTACTTC
TRBJ1-2 | many | 15 | TRBV20-1 | TRBD1 | CSARDRSGTGSGYTF | TGCAGTGCTAGAGACCGATCCGGGACAGGGAGCGGCTACACCTTC
TRBJ1-1 | NA | 16 | TRBV27 | NA | CASSSPGGPSNTEAFF | TGTGCCAGCAGTTCTCCGGGTGGGCCCTCGAACACTGAAGCTTTCTTT
TRBJ2-2 | few | 14 | TRBV3-1 | TRBD2 | CASSRTGLAGELFF | TGTGCCAGCAGCCGTACGGGACTAGCGGGGGAGCTGTTTTTT
TRBJ1-2 | many | 14 | TRBV20-1 | NA | CSARQVAGAYGYTF | TGCAGTGCTAGACAGGTGGCCGGGGCATATGGCTACACCTTC
TRBJ2-1 | NA | 14 | TRBV20-1 | TRBD2 | CSAPLAGPSNEQFF | TGCAGTGCTCCGCTAGCGGGCCCATCCAATGAGCAGTTCTTC
TRBJ2-1 | many | 15 | TRBV7-2 | NA | CASSWGRGPYNEQFF | TGTGCCAGCAGCTGGGGGCGGGGCCCCTACAATGAGCAGTTCTTC
TRBJ2-1 | many | 13 | TRBV3-1 | NA | CASSYDRYNEQFF | TGTGCCAGCAGCTACGACAGGTACAATGAGCAGTTCTTC
TRBJ2-3 | NA | 15 | TRBV7-2 | NA | CASSLQAPNTDTQYF | TGTGCCAGCAGCTTACAAGCGCCCAACACAGATACGCAGTATTTT
TRBJ1-5 | NA | 15 | TRBV5-1 | NA | CASSLSRAPGQPQHF | TGCGCCAGCAGCTTGAGCAGGGCTCCGGGTCAGCCCCAGCATTTT
TRBJ2-1 | many | 12 | TRBV2 | TRBD1 | CASRTGLFEQFF | TGTGCCAGCAGGACAGGGTTGTTTGAGCAGTTCTTC
TRBJ2-3 | NA | 17 | TRBV12-3/TRBV12-4 | TRBD1 | CASSLAARGLETDTQYF | TGTGCCAGCAGTTTAGCGGCCAGGGGGTTAGAGACAGATACGCAGTATTTT
TRBJ1-1 | many | 12 | TRBV13 | NA | CASSFANTEAFF | TGTGCCAGCAGCTTTGCAAACACTGAAGCTTTCTTT
TRBJ2-1 | many | 14 | TRBV5-5 | NA | CASNYYSSYNEQFF | TGTGCCAGCAACTATTACAGCTCCTACAATGAGCAGTTCTTC
TRBJ1-1 | many | 12 | TRBV29-1 | TRBD1 | CSGTGTGVGAFF | TGCAGCGGTACCGGGACAGGGGTTGGGGCTTTCTTT
TRBJ1-3 | many | 17 | TRBV5-1 | NA | CASSLEMGLLSGNTIYF | TGCGCCAGCAGCTTGGAAATGGGGCTTCTCTCTGGAAACACCATATATTTT
TRBJ1-1 | many | 12 | TRBV2 | NA | CASRIGGTEAFF | TGTGCCAGCAGGATTGGGGGGACTGAAGCTTTCTTT
TRBJ2-1 | NA | 17 | TRBV6-2/TRBV6-3 | NA | CASSGGGVALSYNEQFF | TGTGCCAGCAGTGGCGGCGGGGTAGCCCTCTCCTACAATGAGCAGTTCTTC
TRBJ2-2 | NA | 15 | TRBV5-1 | NA | CASSLWQGNTGELFF | TGCGCCAGCAGCTTATGGCAGGGAAACACCGGGGAGCTGTTTTTT
TRBJ1-2 | many | 13 | TRBV25-1 | NA | CASSEQGAYGYTF | TGTGCCAGCAGTGAGCAGGGCGCCTATGGCTACACCTTC
TRBJ2-6 | NA | 15 | TRBV2 | NA | CASSGLGAGANVLTF | TGTGCCAGCAGCGGTCTTGGGGCTGGGGCCAACGTCCTGACTTTC
TRBJ2-7 | many | 16 | TRBV29-1 | TRBD2 | CSVEGRRGGRTYEQYF | TGCAGCGTTGAAGGAAGACGGGGAGGGAGGACCTACGAGCAGTACTTC
TRBJ2-1 | many | 15 | TRBV12-3/TRBV12-4 | NA | CASSPHERFYNEQFF | TGTGCCAGCAGTCCCCATGAGCGGTTCTACAATGAGCAGTTCTTC
TRBJ2-7 | many | 14 | TRBV20-1 | TRBD1 | CSALNRQGSYEQYF | TGCAGTGCCCTTAATCGACAGGGGTCCTACGAGCAGTACTTC
TRBJ2-5 | many | 16 | TRBV20-1 | NA | CSASLVTGEGQETQYF | TGCAGTGCTAGTTTGGTAACAGGGGAGGGCCAAGAGACTCAGTACTTC
TRBJ2-7 | many | 11 | TRBV12-5 | NA | CASGWAYEQYF | TGTGCTAGCGGGTGGGCCTACGAGCAGTACTTC
TRBJ1-6 | many | 14 | TRBV12-3/TRBV12-4 | NA | CASSLAGLHSPLHF | TGTGCCAGCAGTTTGGCAGGTTTGCACTCACCCCTCCACTTT
TRBJ2-5 | NA | 13 | TRBV5-1 | NA | CASSSALRKTQYF | TGCGCCAGCAGCTCCGCCCTGAGAAAGACCCAGTACTTC
TRBJ2-1 | many | 14 | TRBV3-1 | TRBD2 | CASTTTSGVGEQFF | TGTGCCAGCACCACGACTAGCGGGGTAGGAGAGCAGTTCTTC
TRBJ2-1 | NA | 16 | TRBV3-1 | NA | CASSQGTGVSYNEQFF | TGTGCCAGCAGCCAAGGGACTGGTGTCTCCTACAATGAGCAGTTCTTC
TRBJ2-3 | few | 17 | TRBV6-1 | NA | CASSAIPRGRPRDTQYF | TGTGCCAGCAGTGCTATCCCGCGGGGGCGGCCAAGAGATACGCAGTATTTT
TRBJ2-3 | NA | 16 | TRBV27 | NA | CASSLVASPAPGPQYF | TGTGCCAGCAGTTTAGTGGCTAGCCCAGCCCCCGGCCCGCAGTATTTT
TRBJ2-5 | NA | 17 | TRBV6-5 | NA | CASSWGSRGPWIETQYF | TGTGCCAGCAGTTGGGGGTCCCGGGGGCCTTGGATAGAGACCCAGTACTTC
TRBJ1-1 | NA | 14 | TRBV7-9 | NA | CAGTTGSGNTEAFF | TGTGCCGGCACCACAGGTTCGGGGAACACTGAAGCTTTCTTT
TRBJ2-2 | few | 14 | TRBV6-2/TRBV6-3 | NA | CASRPGLPTGELFF | TGTGCCAGCAGACCGGGACTCCCAACCGGGGAGCTGTTTTTT
TRBJ2-7 | many | 16 | TRBV21-1 | NA | CASSPRVRGLGYEQYF | TGTGCCAGCAGCCCTCGGGTAAGGGGCTTGGGCTACGAGCAGTACTTC
TRBJ2-7 | NA | 14 | TRBV6-1 | TRBD1 | CASKGTGDSYEQYF | TGTGCCAGCAAGGGGACAGGGGATTCCTACGAGCAGTACTTC
TRBJ2-5 | many | 14 | TRBV4-2 | NA | CASSQGEIAETQYF | TGTGCCAGCAGCCAAGGGGAGATTGCTGAGACCCAGTACTTC
TRBJ2-7 | few | 14 | TRBV21-1 | NA | CASSKAGTTYEQYF | TGTGCCAGCAGCAAAGCGGGGACTACCTACGAGCAGTACTTC
TRBJ2-4 | many | 16 | TRBV25-1 | NA | CASSARDSTAKNIQYF | TGTGCCAGCAGTGCCCGGGACTCGACAGCCAAAAACATTCAGTACTTC
TRBJ1-6 | many | 14 | TRBV27 | NA | CASPTNVNDSPLHF | TGTGCCAGTCCCACCAACGTAAATGATTCACCCCTCCACTTT
TRBJ1-2 | few | 17 | TRBV6-5 | NA | CASSYSVWGRSNYGYTF | TGTGCCAGCAGTTACTCAGTGTGGGGCAGGTCGAACTATGGCTACACCTTC
TRBJ1-2 | NA | 14 | TRBV5-4 | TRBD1 | CASSDDRAAYGYTF | TGTGCCAGCAGCGATGACAGGGCTGCGTATGGCTACACCTTC
TRBJ2-5 | NA | 15 | TRBV20-1 | TRBD2 | CSARKTSGVLETQYF | TGCAGTGCTAGAAAGACTAGCGGGGTCCTGGAGACCCAGTACTTC
TRBJ1-2 | many | 13 | TRBV10-3 | NA | CAISDRSNYGYTF | TGTGCCATCAGTGATCGGTCGAACTATGGCTACACCTTC
TRBJ2-2 | many | 15 | TRBV6-2/TRBV6-3 | NA | CASSSGQAHTGELFF | TGTGCCAGCAGTTCCGGACAAGCCCACACCGGGGAGCTGTTTTTT
TRBJ1-5 | few | 15 | TRBV12-3/TRBV12-4 | NA | CASREDGGGGQPQHF | TGTGCCAGCAGGGAGGACGGAGGAGGGGGTCAGCCCCAGCATTTT
TRBJ2-3 | NA | 15 | TRBV7-2 | NA | CASSLQGRRFDTQYF | TGTGCCAGCAGCTTACAGGGTCGTAGGTTCGATACGCAGTATTTT
TRBJ2-2 | many | 18 | TRBV6-1 | TRBD2 | CASSPGTSGMEGTGELFF | TGTGCCAGCAGTCCTGGGACTAGCGGGATGGAAGGGACCGGGGAGCTGTTTTTT
TRBJ2-3 | NA | 14 | TRBV9 | NA | CASSVDPGTDTQYF | TGTGCCAGCAGCGTAGATCCGGGCACAGATACGCAGTATTTT
TRBJ1-6 | many | 15 | TRBV20-1 | NA | CSARPSGSYNSPLHF | TGCAGTGCTAGACCGAGCGGTTCCTATAATTCACCCCTCCACTTT
TRBJ2-7 | many | 12 | TRBV7-9 | NA | CASSLADYEQYF | TGTGCCAGCAGCTTAGCGGACTACGAGCAGTACTTC
TRBJ2-2 | many | 20 | TRBV5-6 | TRBD2 | CASSLLELAGLAMNTGELFF | TGTGCCAGCAGCTTGTTGGAATTGGCCGGACTAGCGATGAACACCGGGGAGCTGTTTTTT
TRBJ1-2 | NA | 15 | TRBV7-2 | TRBD1 | CASSSFPGTGYGYTF | TGTGCCAGCAGCTCGTTCCCCGGGACAGGGTATGGCTACACCTTC